This T cell receptor (beta chain) was obtained from a study of identical twins (dated by TCRdb to about 2016). Describing the broader study: TCR alpha and beta repertoires from monozygotic twins, unrelated adults of various ages and cord blood were deep-sequenced to test whether fetal clonotypes persist. To rule out contamination, the twin experiments were replicated at different times with different library preparation protocols.

As to this clonotype: Its antigen remains undetermined. It has no much larger one-base neighbor in the sample; base qualities were not kept.

Per the germline V gene (reference sequence), LGHDT is the CDR1 and YNNKEL is the CDR2. Its CDR3 holds 15 amino acids, cysteine through phenylalanine. Only the CDR3 DNA is retained, 45 bases long and in frame from the first base. Trimming takes 3 bases off V and 2 bases off J; junction bases not matched to a gene: 6. General findings and caveats noted by the study authors: Compared with coincidental sharing between unrelated individuals, out-of-frame TCR alpha sequences shared between twins showed an excess of sequences with low generation probability. Invariant T cells such as MAIT and iNKT could partly confound zero-insertion analyses, although diverse VJ usage argued against such confounding for most clonotypes. Because the same donors could not be followed over many years, conclusions were based on cross-sectional statistical analysis. In beta out-of-frame sequences, excess twin sharing was weaker, because having fewer shared sequences lowered the signal-to-noise ratio. Fewer insertions were carried by abundant cord blood beta clonotypes, a similar but weaker trend appeared in young adult naive repertoires, and no such trend appeared in memory repertoires. Out-of-frame TCR alpha sharing in monozygotic twins was systematically underestimated by recombination models, whereas sharing between unrelated individuals was in agreement with the recombination models.

Only healthy Caucasian donors were included. Three pairs of female monozygotic twins, all aged about 18 to 29 years, made up the twin cohort. Peripheral blood mononuclear cells were used as the source from which RNA for TCR libraries was isolated. The library was obtained by 5' RACE. Sequencing was carried out with an Illumina HiSeq 2000. A universal primer binding site was added through template switching, and the final cDNA carried a unique molecular identifier so that TCR cDNA molecules could be counted accurately. Specific primers in the conserved constant-segment region were used to synthesize first-strand cDNA for TCR alpha and beta chains. Each cDNA library was double barcoded, with a SMART-Mk sample barcode plus Illumina barcodes, to control for contamination. TruSeq adapter sequences and Illumina sample barcodes were added in two successive PCR steps. Sequencing of the TCR alpha and beta cDNA libraries was done on the Illumina HiSeq platform using custom primers. As for the authors' bioinformatics: MiGEC was used to process raw reads and extract unique molecular identifiers, and MiXCR was used to find CDR3 positions. Recombination models were inferred per individual with the repgenHMM and IGoR tools using an EM algorithm. Shared clonotype analysis was performed with the tcR package in R, normalizing sharing by the product of cloneset sizes. Out-of-frame nonproductive sequences were analyzed to study raw recombination free of thymic and clonal selection effects. Clones were called with MiXCR by TCRdb after fastp trimmed the public reads at Q25, and only in-frame beta chains were retained. Every CDR3 protein is listed once, alongside the most common genes and DNA of its rows. TCRdb, not the authors, supplied the V and J calls. The sample table shows approximately 630,000 distinct CDR3 sequences, and under 8.5% are seen once. The biggest ten clones account for less than 2% of the sample.

The same specimen was also included in a second study, on yellow fever vaccine responses in identical twins. Per that second paper: According to the authors, in identical twins the way T cells responded to vaccination appeared partly convergent and partly personalized. Focusing on identical twins, the study followed the T cell clones that responded to the vaccine, and did so with precision.

Sequences were obtained from PBMCs. This clonotype was sampled from a woman under 30 in good health. The V and J genes are TRBV3-1 and TRBJ1-2; 7 bases in the middle match TRBD1. In nucleotide form, the sequence is TGTGCCAGCAGCCATGGACAGGCGTTCAACTATGGCTACACCTTC. Its protein product is CASSHGQAFNYGYTF.